The sequence of this TCR beta chain was determined in a study of PD-L1 blockade in urothelial cancer. Per the germline V gene, CDR1 is SEHNR and CDR2 is FQNEAQ (reference sequence). This CDR3 is 17 amino acids long. Trimming left V 5 bases short and J 8 bases short, with 25 bases between. The repertoire was sequenced with immunoSEQ multiplex PCR; TCRdb's copy has only in-frame clones and lacks some. The sample has about 15,000 clones, 88% seen once; the top ten hold roughly 15%. The sequenced sample was PBMCs, obtained around atezolizumab (anti-PD-L1) treatment. The chain carries TRBV7-9 and TRBJ2-1, with a weak D call TRBD2 (7 bases). This TCR came from a man aged 65 to 79 with urothelial cancer. In DNA, the CDR3 is TGTGCCAGCAGCCAAAAAGGCGGGGGCCCACTCCAGGATGAGCAGTTCTTC. Translation gives CASSQKGGGPLQDEQFF.